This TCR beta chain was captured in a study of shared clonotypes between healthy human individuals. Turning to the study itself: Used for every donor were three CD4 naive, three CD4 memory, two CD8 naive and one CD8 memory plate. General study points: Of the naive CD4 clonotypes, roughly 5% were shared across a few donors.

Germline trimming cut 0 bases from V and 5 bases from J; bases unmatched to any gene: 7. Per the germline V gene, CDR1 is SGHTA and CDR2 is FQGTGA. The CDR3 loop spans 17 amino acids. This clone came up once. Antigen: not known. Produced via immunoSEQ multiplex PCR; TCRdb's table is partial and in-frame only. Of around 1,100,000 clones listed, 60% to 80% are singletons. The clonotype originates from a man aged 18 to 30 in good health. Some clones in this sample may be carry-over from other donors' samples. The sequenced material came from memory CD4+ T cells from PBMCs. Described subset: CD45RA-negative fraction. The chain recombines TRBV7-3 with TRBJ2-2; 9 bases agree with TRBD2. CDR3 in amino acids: CASSLTRAGGRTGELFF. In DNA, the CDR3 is TGTGCCAGCAGCTTAACCCGGGCGGGAGGGAGGACCGGGGAGCTGTTTTTT.